The source of this T cell receptor (beta chain) is a study of pediatric ulcerative colitis. Whole-study results and caveats: Two rectal clonotypes were found only in ulcerative colitis patients, all of them.

Rectal tissue came from one to two pinch biopsies taken at colonoscopy. Comment on this clone: Antigen specificity is unknown.

The V end was cut by 1 base, the J end by 3 bases, with 6 bases between. This CDR3 is built from 13 residues. The V gene's germline CDR1 is WSHSY and CDR2 SAAADI. The assay was run at survey level. This table comes from immunoSEQ multiplex PCR, and its TCRdb copy is limited to in-frame clones, with some not included. The profile shows some 24,000 clones, roughly 71% of them singletons. This TCR derives from a boy aged 10-17 years with severe ulcerative colitis. The sequenced material came from gut tissue. This chain joins TRBV10-2 and TRBJ1-1; D gene unclear. In DNA form, the CDR3 reads TGCGCCAGCAGTGAGTGGGTTGACACTGAAGCTTTCTTT. Its translation: CASSEWVDTEAFF.